This T cell receptor beta chain emerged from a study of T cell responses to AZD1222 COVID-19 vaccine. General study points: The donor cohort was predominantly white British with a female majority, and clonal diversity may have been underestimated.

Concerning this clone: Its antigen is unidentified.

Method: immunoSEQ multiplex PCR; TCRdb's copy keeps in-frame clones and lacks some. Seen here are about 140,000 clones, about 91% observed once, and the top ten hold nearly 3.5%. The J segment lost 0 bases and the V segment lost 4 bases, leaving 9 bases of the junction unmatched. CDR1 and CDR2 from the germline V gene are KGHSH and LQKENI. This CDR3 is 17 amino acids long. The chain is built from TRBV18 and TRBJ2-3, with TRBD2 matching 8 bases. The specimen comprised peripheral blood, sampled on day 0 of AZD1222 vaccination. This receptor was identified in an adult in good health. The CDR3 protein is CASSRREDPLSTDTQYF. In nucleotides, the CDR3 is TGTGCCAGCTCACGGCGGGAGGACCCTCTAAGCACAGATACGCAGTATTTT.